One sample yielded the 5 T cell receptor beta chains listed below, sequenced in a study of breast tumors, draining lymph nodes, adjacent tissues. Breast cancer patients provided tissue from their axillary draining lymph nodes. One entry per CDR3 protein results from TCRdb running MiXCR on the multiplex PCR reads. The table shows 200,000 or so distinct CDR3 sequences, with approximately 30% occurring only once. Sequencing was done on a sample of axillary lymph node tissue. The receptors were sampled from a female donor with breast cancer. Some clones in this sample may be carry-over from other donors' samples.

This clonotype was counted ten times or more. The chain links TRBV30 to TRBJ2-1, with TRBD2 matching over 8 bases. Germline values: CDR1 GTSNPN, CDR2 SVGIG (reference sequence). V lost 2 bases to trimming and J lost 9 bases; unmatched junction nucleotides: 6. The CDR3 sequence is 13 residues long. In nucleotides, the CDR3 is TGTGCCTGGAGTTCCGGGGGGGCCGGTGAGCAGTTCTTC. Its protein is CAWSSGGAGEQFF.

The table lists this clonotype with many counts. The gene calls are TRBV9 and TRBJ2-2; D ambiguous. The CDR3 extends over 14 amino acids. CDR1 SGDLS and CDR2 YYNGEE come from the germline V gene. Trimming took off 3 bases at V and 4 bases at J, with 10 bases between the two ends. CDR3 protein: CASSAYSSTGELFF. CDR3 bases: TGTGCCAGCAGCGCCTACTCCAGCACCGGGGAGCTGTTTTTT. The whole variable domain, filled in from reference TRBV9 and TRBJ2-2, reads DSGVTQTPKHLITATGQRVTLRCSPRSGDLSVYWYQQSLDQGLQFLIQYYNGEERAKGNILERFSAQQFPDLHSELNLSSLELGDSALYFCASSAYSSTGELFFGEGSRLTVL.

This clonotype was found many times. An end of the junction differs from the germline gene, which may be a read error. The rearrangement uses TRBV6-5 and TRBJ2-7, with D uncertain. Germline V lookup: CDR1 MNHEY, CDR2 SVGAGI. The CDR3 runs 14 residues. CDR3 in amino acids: CASSHSPGQVEQYF. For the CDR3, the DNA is TGTGCCAGCAGTCACTCGCCAGGCCAGGTCGAGCAGTACTTC.

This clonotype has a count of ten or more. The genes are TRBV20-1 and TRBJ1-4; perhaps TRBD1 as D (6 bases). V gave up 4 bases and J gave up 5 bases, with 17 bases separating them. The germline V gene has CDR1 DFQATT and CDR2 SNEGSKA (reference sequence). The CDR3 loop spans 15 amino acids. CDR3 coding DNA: TGCAGTGCTAAAAGCCTGAGGCAGGGGAATGAAAAACTGTTTTTT. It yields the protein CSAKSLRQGNEKLFF.

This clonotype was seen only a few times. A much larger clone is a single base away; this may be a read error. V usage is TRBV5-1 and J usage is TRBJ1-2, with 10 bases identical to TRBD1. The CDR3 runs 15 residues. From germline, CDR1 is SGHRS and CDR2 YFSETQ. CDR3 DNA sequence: TGCGCCAGCAGCTATGGGACAGGGGAGCGGATGAGCTACCCCTTC. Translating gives CASSYGTGERMSYPF. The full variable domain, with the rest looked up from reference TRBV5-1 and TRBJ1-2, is KAGVTQTPRYLIKTRGQQVTLSCSPISGHRSVSWYQQTPGQGLQFLFEYFSETQRNKGNFPGRFSGRQFSNSRSEMNVSTLELGDSALYLCASSYGTGERMSYPFGSGTRLTVV.